This T cell receptor (beta chain) was observed in a study of T cell changes during pregnancy in multiple sclerosis. The germline gives CDR1 KGHSH, CDR2 LQKENI. V lost 9 bases to trimming and J lost 7 bases; unmatched junction nucleotides: 3. The CDR3 sequence is 11 residues long. This table comes from immunoSEQ multiplex PCR, and its TCRdb copy is limited to in-frame clones, with some not included. This sample has nearly 110,000 clones, with under 95% found just once. The gene calls are TRBV18 and TRBJ1-1; 9 bases map to TRBD1. The source is a female donor with multiple sclerosis, enrolled in a pregnancy study. The sample was peripheral blood, taken before pregnancy. This chain's CDR3 is CASWDRDEAFF. The CDR3 DNA sequence: TGTGCCAGTTGGGACAGGGATGAAGCTTTCTTT.